Each of the 15 T cell receptor beta chains below was sequenced from the same sample in a study of cytomegalovirus exposure and HLA in healthy donors. 60 Vbeta and 13 Jbeta primers were used in PCR. Profiled with immunoSEQ multiplex PCR; TCRdb holds only in-frame clones, not every one. The sample yields about 120,000 clones, approximately 80% seen once. Sample: PBMCs. All receptors derive from a female donor in good health and CMV-seropositive.

CDR3 nucleotides: TGTGCCAGCAGCCTACAGGGAGTGTTCTCTGGGGCCAACGTCCTGACTTTC. Amino acid sequence: CASSLQGVFSGANVLTF. The V gene is TRBV2, the J gene TRBJ2-6; tentative D call: TRBD1 (6 bases). Trimming cost V 6 bases and J 0 bases, with 15 bases left between them. The CDR3 has 17 amino acids. Looked up from germline, CDR1 is SNHLY and CDR2 is FYNNEI.

This clone appeared once. The chain employs TRBV5-1 and TRBJ2-5; D call uncertain. Trimming cost V 2 bases and J 3 bases, with 17 bases left between them. Germline loops: CDR1 SGHRS, CDR2 YFSETQ. CDR3 length: 16 amino acids. CDR3 nucleotides: TGCGCCAGCAGCTTTCATGGGCTGGCCGCTGAAGAGACCCAGTACTTC. Encoded protein: CASSFHGLAAEETQYF.

The rearrangement links TRBV5-4 to TRBJ1-3, with D possibly matching TRBD1 (6 bases). Germline V lookup: CDR1 SGHNT, CDR2 YYREEE (reference sequence). Trimming took off 5 bases at V and 0 bases at J, with 15 bases between the two ends. There are 16 residues in the CDR3. The chain's CDR3 is CASSPGHSSSGNTIYF. CDR3 nucleotides: TGTGCCAGCAGTCCGGGACACTCAAGCTCTGGAAACACCATATATTTT.

The chain employs TRBV5-4 and TRBJ1-2, with a weak D call TRBD1 (5 bases). The CDR3 consists of 14 residues. Germline V gene lookup returns CDR1 SGHNT and CDR2 YYREEE (reference sequence). V lost 4 bases, J lost 4 bases, and 14 bases lay in between. DNA of the CDR3: TGTGCCAGCAGCATCGGGACTACCTTCTATGGCTACACCTTC. Translated, it gives CASSIGTTFYGYTF. The variable domain in full, completed from reference TRBV5-4 and TRBJ1-2, reads ETGVTQSPTHLIKTRGQQVTLRCSSQSGHNTVSWYQQALGQGPQFIFQYYREEENGRGNFPPRFSGLQFPNYSSELNVNALELDDSALYLCASSIGTTFYGYTFGSGTRLTVV.

The rearrangement links TRBV7-2 to TRBJ1-1; tentatively, D is TRBD1 (5 bases). From germline, CDR1 is SGHTA and CDR2 FQGNSA. The CDR3 totals 15 residues. V lost 6 bases, J lost 7 bases, and 21 bases lay in between. CDR3: CASSREPGDVSEAFF. Here the CDR3 DNA reads TGTGCCAGCAGTCGAGAACCGGGGGACGTAAGTGAAGCTTTCTTT.

This sequence joins TRBV10-3 and TRBJ1-2; the D gene is possibly TRBD1 (5 bases). V was trimmed by 0 bases and J by 8 bases, leaving 13 bases between them. Germline V gene sequence: CDR1 ENHRY, CDR2 SYGVKD. The CDR3 totals 14 residues. CDR3 loop: CAISESRQGKGYTF. Written as DNA, the CDR3 is TGTGCCATCAGTGAGTCACGGCAGGGAAAAGGCTACACCTTC.

V and J are TRBV2 and TRBJ1-2; 10 nucleotides align to TRBD1. The CDR3 has 16 residues. The germline gives CDR1 SNHLY, CDR2 FYNNEI. The V and J ends lost 6 bases and 5 bases, in that order; junction bases with no gene match: 12. In nucleotides, the CDR3 is TGTGCCAGCAGGCCGTCGACAGGGGGCGCCGGGTATGGCTACACCTTC. Its protein product is CASRPSTGGAGYGYTF. Full variable domain (rest looked up from reference TRBV2 and TRBJ1-2): EPEVTQTPSHQVTQMGQEVILRCVPISNHLYFYWYRQILGQKVEFLVSFYNNEISEKSEIFDDQFSVERPDGSNFTLKIRSTKLEDSAMYFCASRPSTGGAGYGYTFGSGTRLTVV.

The J gene is TRBJ2-7, the V gene TRBV6-1; possibly TRBD2 for D (6 bases). The germline V gene encodes CDR1 MNHNS and CDR2 SASEGT. CDR3 length: 14 amino acids. The V gene lost 3 bases and the J gene lost 7 bases, with 16 bases spanning the gap. In nucleotides, the CDR3 is TGTGCCAGCAGTGAGGGACTTCCTCCCTTAGAGCAGTACTTC. Translating it yields CASSEGLPPLEQYF.

The genes are TRBV6-1 and TRBJ1-5; 8 bases fit TRBD1. The length of the CDR3 is 14 residues. V was clipped by 5 bases and J by 5 bases; unmatched bases: 5. CDR1 is MNHNS and CDR2 is SASEGT in the germline V gene. CDR3 residues: CASSWKQGDQPQHF. The DNA of the CDR3 is TGTGCCAGCAGTTGGAAACAGGGGGATCAGCCCCAGCATTTT.

V and J are TRBV30 and TRBJ2-7; D is perhaps TRBD1 (6 bases). This CDR3 has 13 amino acids. Germline V gene sequence: CDR1 GTSNPN, CDR2 SVGIG (reference sequence). The V end was cut by 0 bases, the J end by 1 base, with 7 bases between. The DNA for the CDR3 is TGTGCCTGGAGTGTAACAGGGTCCTACGAGCAGTACTTC. Protein sequence: CAWSVTGSYEQYF.

This chain uses TRBV27 with TRBJ2-7; possible D gene TRBD2, 5 bases. CDR3 length equals 14 residues. V was trimmed by 4 bases and J by 6 bases, leaving 16 bases between them. CDR1 is MNHEY and CDR2 is SMNVEV in the germline V gene (reference sequence). The CDR3 nucleotides are TGTGCCAGCAGTTCCCCAGAGGACCGGGGCGAGCAGTACTTC. Its protein product is CASSSPEDRGEQYF.

The rearrangement uses TRBV5-6 and TRBJ1-3; D may be TRBD1 (5 bases). The CDR3 is 15 residues long. With 1 base removed from V and 4 bases from J, the gap between germline ends came to 12 bases. Germline CDR1 and CDR2: SGHDT and YYEEEE. CDR3 DNA sequence: TGTGCCAGCAGCTTGCGGGGACTGACAGGAAACACCATATATTTT. Translation gives CASSLRGLTGNTIYF. Drawing the rest from reference TRBV5-6 and TRBJ1-3, the complete variable domain is DAGVTQSPTHLIKTRGQQVTLRCSPKSGHDTVSWYQQALGQGPQFIFQYYEEEERQRGNFPDRFSGHQFPNYSSELNVNALLLGDSALYLCASSLRGLTGNTIYFGEGSWLTVV.

This rearrangement joins TRBV25-1 to TRBJ1-5; 10 bases map to TRBD1. The germline V gene has CDR1 MGHDK and CDR2 SYGVNS. The junction had 4 bases not matched to a gene; V was cut back by 3 bases and J by 5 bases. The CDR3 is made up of 15 amino acids. The CDR3 DNA sequence: TGTGCCAGCAGTGAGGGACAGGGGTTCGATCAGCCCCAGCATTTT. It is translated as CASSEGQGFDQPQHF.

To note about this clone: Other DNA variants within this sample encode the same CDR3. The rearrangement uses TRBV7-2 and TRBJ1-4, with 9 nucleotides matching TRBD1. Germline-derived CDR1 and CDR2 are SGHTA and FQGNSA. This CDR3 is 14 amino acids long. V lost 5 bases and J lost 5; bases outside the gene matches: 3. The CDR3, as DNA: TGTGCCAGCAGCCCCGACAGGGGGAATGAAAAACTGTTTTTT. Its translation: CASSPDRGNEKLFF.

The rearrangement joins TRBV25-1 to TRBJ2-2; tentatively, D is TRBD1 (5 bases). From germline, CDR1 is MGHDK and CDR2 SYGVNS. The CDR3 runs to 15 residues. V was pared by 5 bases and J by 3 bases, with 13 bases between. CDR3 sequence: CASSSSQGDTGELFF. The CDR3 DNA sequence: TGTGCCAGCAGTAGCTCTCAGGGTGACACCGGGGAGCTGTTTTTT.